Below are 17 T cell receptor beta chains sequenced from a single sample in a study of T cells in Graves' hyperthyroidism and ophthalmopathy. The source material, RNA transcripts, was used to amplify TCR beta CDR3 regions. Carried out on the TCR CDR3, a first-round RT-PCR used the HTBI primer set. Using its own MiXCR run on the multiplex PCR reads, TCRdb lists one record per CDR3 protein. The table shows a few hundred thousand distinct CDR3 sequences, with roughly 15% occurring only once. Source material: blood. The receptor set was obtained from a woman aged 35 to 49 with Graves' hyperthyroidism that later progressed to Graves' ophthalmopathy.

This clonotype was counted at least ten times. The chain recombines TRBV27 with TRBJ2-3; 8 nucleotides agree with TRBD2. CDR3 length equals 15 residues. Looked up from germline, CDR1 is MNHEY and CDR2 is SMNVEV (reference sequence). J gave up 4 bases and V 4 bases, and 7 bases lay outside the gene matches. CDR3 residues: CASSSIGGGADTQYF. The CDR3, as DNA: TGTGCCAGCAGTTCCATCGGGGGGGGGGCAGATACGCAGTATTTT.

The chain uses TRBV5-6 and TRBJ2-5, with D perhaps TRBD1 (5 bases). Per the germline V gene, CDR1 is SGHDT and CDR2 is YYEEEE. The CDR3 sequence is 15 residues long. The V end was cut by 4 bases, the J end by 2 bases, with 15 bases between. The DNA for the CDR3 is TGTGCCAGCAGCCATGATGCGACAGTACAAGAGACCCAGTACTTC. This sequence encodes CASSHDATVQETQYF.

This clonotype was seen at least ten times. This rearrangement joins TRBV28 to TRBJ2-6, with D perhaps TRBD1 or TRBD2 (5 bases each). Per germline, CDR1 MDHEN and CDR2 SYDVKM. V was shortened by 3 bases and J by 0 bases, with 6 bases between the two germline ends. CDR3 length equals 15 residues. CDR3 in amino acids: CASSLGTSGANVLTF. CDR3 nucleotides: TGTGCCAGCAGTTTGGGGACCTCTGGGGCCAACGTCCTGACTTTC.

This clonotype was seen repeatedly, ten times or more. The chain links TRBV30 to TRBJ2-1, with D unclear. V lost 2 bases to trimming and J lost 5 bases, with 16 bases between them. Germline values: CDR1 GTSNPN, CDR2 SVGIG (reference sequence). The CDR3 is made up of 15 amino acids. In DNA, the CDR3 is TGTGCCTGGAGTTTCTCGCCTTCAGACCACAATGAGCAGTTCTTC. Translating it yields CAWSFSPSDHNEQFF.

V gene TRBV11-2 combines with J gene TRBJ2-1; perhaps TRBD2 as D (6 bases). CDR3 length: 12 amino acids. CDR1 SGHAT and CDR2 FQNNGV come from the germline V gene. Trimming removed 10 bases at V and 10 bases at J, with 17 bases between. The CDR3 DNA follows: TGTGCCACACGGCGGAGTGGGGGGGAGCAGTTCTTC. Translating gives CATRRSGGEQFF.

This rearrangement joins TRBV20-1 to TRBJ1-2; D perhaps matches TRBD1 (5 bases). V dropped 1 base and J dropped 4 bases, with 10 bases sitting between them. The CDR3 totals 13 residues. Germline CDR1 DFQATT, CDR2 SNEGSKA (reference sequence). The CDR3 loop reads CSARGGKGYGYTF. CDR3 DNA: TGCAGTGCTAGAGGGGGCAAGGGCTATGGCTACACCTTC.

This clonotype was picked up many times. The V and J genes are TRBV3-1 and TRBJ2-2, with D possibly being TRBD1 or TRBD2 (5 bases each). The CDR3 spans 17 residues. Deletions cut 1 base from V and 0 bases from J, with 12 bases between. Germline CDR1 and CDR2: LGHDT and YNNKEL (reference sequence). The CDR3: CASSQGLTGPNTGELFF. The DNA for the CDR3 is TGTGCCAGCAGCCAAGGTCTAACGGGACCGAACACCGGGGAGCTGTTTTTT.

A remark on this clonotype: No conserved phenylalanine or tryptophan ends this CDR3, so it is likely a read error. The CDR3 sequence is CASSLTGNTEAFL. The CDR3 coding sequence is TGTGCCAGCAGTTTAACGGGGAACACTGAAGCTTTCCTT. The chain couples TRBV27 to TRBJ1-1; D is unclear. Trimming removed 2 bases at V and 1 base at J, with 5 bases between. Germline values: CDR1 MNHEY, CDR2 SMNVEV (reference sequence). This CDR3 has 13 residues.

This clonotype was recorded many times. V usage is TRBV10-2 and J usage is TRBJ2-7, with D possibly being TRBD1 (6 bases). Germline-derived CDR1 and CDR2 are WSHSY and SAAADI. There are 14 residues in the CDR3. Trimming pared 6 bases from V and 1 base from J, leaving 13 bases between. The CDR3, as DNA: TGCGCCAGCAGCAGGACAGCTCAATCCTACGAGCAGTACTTC. Its translation is CASSRTAQSYEQYF.

The rearrangement joins TRBV19 to TRBJ2-6, with D maybe TRBD2 (6 bases). The CDR3 spans 16 residues. Germline CDR1 and CDR2: LNHDA and SQIVND (reference sequence). Deletions cut 1 base from V and 2 bases from J, with 9 bases between. The CDR3: CASSIGRGPGANVLTF. The CDR3 DNA is TGTGCCAGTAGTATAGGGAGGGGTCCTGGGGCCAACGTCCTGACTTTC. The variable domain in full, completed from reference TRBV19 and TRBJ2-6, reads DGGITQSPKYLFRKEGQNVTLSCEQNLNHDAMYWYRQDPGQGLRLIYYSQIVNDFQKGDIAEGYSVSREKKESFPLTVTSAQKNPTAFYLCASSIGRGPGANVLTFGAGSRLTVL.

This clonotype was observed at least ten times. CDR3 in DNA: TGTGCCAGCAGCCCTTTCATGGCGGGAGACAATGAGCAGTTCTTC. Translation gives CASSPFMAGDNEQFF. V gene TRBV7-3 combines with J gene TRBJ2-1, with 7 bases aligning to TRBD2. V lost 5 bases to trimming and J lost 5 bases; unmatched junction nucleotides: 9. The CDR3 is made up of 15 amino acids. Germline values: CDR1 SGHTA, CDR2 FQGTGA.

This clonotype has ten or more counts. This chain joins TRBV30 and TRBJ2-2; D is unclear. The V end lost 0 bases, the J end lost 0 bases, and 5 bases lay between the germline ends. The CDR3 sequence is 14 residues long. CDR1 is GTSNPN and CDR2 is SVGIG in the germline V gene (reference sequence). The CDR3 nucleotides are TGTGCCTGGAGTGTGGTAGCGAACACCGGGGAGCTGTTTTTT. This translates into CAWSVVANTGELFF.

The genes are TRBV20-1 and TRBJ1-2, with TRBD1 identical over 9 bases. CDR1 is DFQATT, CDR2 SNEGSKA, per germline (reference sequence). V lost 3 bases, J lost 2 bases, and 7 bases stayed unmatched. The CDR3 length is 15 residues. DNA for the CDR3: TGCAGTGCTAGGACCGGGACAGGGATAAACTATGGCTACACCTTC. It yields the protein CSARTGTGINYGYTF.

This clonotype was seen at least ten times. The CDR3 loop is CASSPYSASSYNEQFF. DNA of the CDR3: TGTGCCAGCAGCCCCTATAGCGCGAGCTCCTACAATGAGCAGTTCTTC. The chain joins TRBV7-2 to TRBJ2-1; weak D call: TRBD2 (5 bases). Trimming took off 5 bases at V and 0 bases at J, with 14 bases between the two ends. CDR3 length: 16 residues. The V gene's germline CDR1 is SGHTA and CDR2 FQGNSA. Supplemented by reference TRBV7-2 and TRBJ2-1, the full variable domain reads GAGVSQSPSNKVTEKGKDVELRCDPISGHTALYWYRQSLGQGLEFLIYFQGNSAPDKSGLPSDRFSAERTGGSVSTLTIQRTQQEDSAVYLCASSPYSASSYNEQFFGPGTRLTVL.

This clonotype came up many times. The V call is TRBV7-2, the J call TRBJ2-3, with D possibly matching TRBD2 (5 bases). Trimming left V 4 bases short and J 2 bases short, with 16 bases between. CDR1 is SGHTA, CDR2 FQGNSA, per germline. This CDR3 is built from 16 residues. The DNA for the CDR3 is TGTGCCAGCAGCTCGCGGGCCACCGGTTCCACAGATACGCAGTATTTT. Its protein product is CASSSRATGSTDTQYF.

This clonotype has more than one count but fewer than ten. This chain uses TRBV19 with TRBJ2-1, with 11 bases fitting TRBD2. Germline V CDR1 and CDR2: LNHDA, SQIVND (reference sequence). Trimming at V came to 1 base and at J to 5 bases, leaving 4 bases not matched to a gene. The CDR3 is 16 amino acids. CDR3: CASSIAGTSGHNEQFF. The DNA of the CDR3 is TGTGCCAGTAGTATAGCCGGGACTAGCGGCCACAATGAGCAGTTCTTC.

This clonotype was picked up a small number of times. The chain joins TRBV18 to TRBJ2-4; a possible D gene is TRBD1 (6 bases). The CDR3 extends over 12 amino acids. The V and J ends lost 3 bases and 10 bases respectively, with 10 bases between them. CDR1 is KGHSH, CDR2 LQKENI, per germline. The CDR3 sequence is CASSPSRGIQYF. The CDR3 bases are TGTGCCAGCTCACCGTCGAGGGGGATTCAGTACTTC.